A single sample is the source of the 28 T cell receptor beta chains below, sequenced in a study of long-term antiretroviral therapy in people with HIV. Version v3.0 of the immunoSEQ assay ran at survey level. Assay used: immunoSEQ multiplex PCR; TCRdb lists only in-frame clones, some missing. The sample shows 20,000 to 25,000 clones, around 86% of them seen only once. Source: unsorted PBMCs, taken 0.2 years before starting antiretroviral therapy. These receptor sequences come from a man younger than 35 with HIV.

This clone was observed a few times. The V call is TRBV2, the J call TRBJ2-2; tentatively, D is TRBD1 (6 bases). Trimming shortened V by 4 bases and J by 6 bases, and 15 bases separated the two germline ends. Germline V gene sequence: CDR1 SNHLY, CDR2 FYNNEI. There are 15 residues in the CDR3. The CDR3 coding sequence is TGTGCCAGCAGTGGACAGGAGCTGGCGCCCGGGGAGCTGTTTTTT. Encoded protein: CASSGQELAPGELFF.

This clone has more than one count but fewer than ten. The chain carries TRBV2 and TRBJ1-2, with D possibly TRBD1 on 5 matching bases. Looked up from germline, CDR1 is SNHLY and CDR2 is FYNNEI. The CDR3 runs to 15 residues. Trimming removed 8 bases from V and 6 bases from J, with 22 bases in between. CDR3 nucleotide sequence: TGTGCCAGCTTGGGACTGAAACTGGGCTCTCATGGCTACACCTTC. Protein product: CASLGLKLGSHGYTF.

This clone has a single count. This chain connects TRBV5-1 to TRBJ1-4; the match to TRBD1 covers 8 bases. Per germline, CDR1 SGHRS and CDR2 YFSETQ. The CDR3 is 16 residues long. V lost 7 bases and J lost 3; bases outside the gene matches: 11. CDR3 region: CASSDRVEGPNEKLFF. The CDR3 DNA sequence: TGCGCCAGCTCGGACAGGGTGGAAGGACCTAATGAAAAACTGTTTTTT.

The gene calls are TRBV30 and TRBJ1-3; no clear D gene. CDR1 GTSNPN and CDR2 SVGIG come from the germline V gene (reference sequence). Trimming stripped 0 bases from V and 4 bases from J, with 7 bases between. CDR3 length: 13 amino acids. CDR3 loop: CAWSVLGGNTIYF. CDR3 DNA sequence: TGTGCCTGGAGTGTACTAGGAGGAAACACCATATATTTT.

This chain links TRBV4-3 with TRBJ2-2; no reliable D call. The CDR3 is made up of 14 amino acids. Germline V lookup: CDR1 LGHNA, CDR2 YSLEER. Trimming removed 0 bases at V and 4 bases at J, with 6 bases between. CDR3 region: CASSQEGLTGELFF. The CDR3 DNA follows: TGCGCCAGCAGCCAAGAAGGGCTCACCGGGGAGCTGTTTTTT.

The chain is built from TRBV7-2 and TRBJ2-5; D gene unclear. CDR1 and CDR2 from the germline V gene are SGHTA and FQGNSA. The CDR3 contains 14 residues. V was trimmed by 5 bases and J by 2 bases, leaving 12 bases between them. The CDR3 DNA follows: TGTGCCAGCAGCCCGAGGACCGTTCAAGAGACCCAGTACTTC. Protein sequence: CASSPRTVQETQYF.

V gene TRBV27 combines with J gene TRBJ1-5; TRBD1 might be the D (6 bases). V shed 6 bases and J shed 3 bases, with 9 bases lying between them. The CDR3 has 13 residues. Germline assignment: CDR1 MNHEY and CDR2 SMNVEV (reference sequence). The CDR3 DNA is TGTGCCAGCAGGGACAGTTACAATCAGCCCCAGCATTTT. Its translation is CASRDSYNQPQHF.

The chain is built from TRBV7-9 and TRBJ2-2; 7 nucleotides line up with TRBD2. The CDR3 spans 14 residues. Germline CDR1 and CDR2: SEHNR and FQNEAQ (reference sequence). The ends lost 9 bases at V and 3 bases at J; junction bases unmatched: 7. The CDR3 here is CASWREIHTGELFF. The CDR3 DNA follows: TGTGCCAGTTGGCGGGAGATCCACACCGGGGAGCTGTTTTTT.

The chain carries TRBV7-8 and TRBJ2-7, with no clear D. V was clipped by 2 bases and J by 0 bases, with 11 bases between them. Germline-derived CDR1 and CDR2 are SGHVS and FQNEAQ. CDR3 length: 15 amino acids. The CDR3 is CASSLKYRLSYEQYF. The CDR3 DNA is TGTGCCAGCAGCTTAAAATACAGACTCTCCTACGAGCAGTACTTC.

This clone was recorded a few times. J is TRBJ1-1 and V is TRBV10-2; TRBD1 is a possible D gene (5 bases). The CDR3 spans 13 residues. Germline CDR1 WSHSY, CDR2 SAAADI. With 5 bases removed from V and 1 base from J, the gap between germline ends came to 8 bases. This CDR3 is CASSQGANTEAFF. The CDR3 bases are TGCGCCAGCAGTCAAGGGGCGAACACTGAAGCTTTCTTT.

V usage is TRBV7-8 and J usage is TRBJ2-3; D is possibly TRBD1 (5 bases). The CDR3 has 15 amino acids. With 1 base removed from V and 6 bases from J, the gap between germline ends came to 14 bases. CDR1 and CDR2 from the germline V gene are SGHVS and FQNEAQ. The CDR3 here is CASSLGRTLPDTQYF. DNA for the CDR3: TGTGCCAGCAGCTTAGGTCGGACATTACCCGATACGCAGTATTTT. The whole variable domain, filled in from reference TRBV7-8 and TRBJ2-3, reads GAGVSQSPRYKVAKRGQDVALRCDPISGHVSLFWYQQALGQGPEFLTYFQNEAQLDKSGLPSDRFFAERPEGSVSTLKIQRTQQEDSAVYLCASSLGRTLPDTQYFGPGTRLTVL.

This clone was observed once. This sequence joins TRBV6-6 and TRBJ1-1; D is ambiguous. The CDR3 covers 10 residues. V was pared by 0 bases and J by 10 bases, with 3 bases between. Germline CDR1 and CDR2: MNHNY and SVGAGI (reference sequence). CDR3: CASSYSRAFF. CDR3 nucleotide sequence: TGTGCCAGCAGTTACTCACGAGCTTTCTTT.

The rearrangement joins TRBV18 to TRBJ2-1; 9 bases agree with TRBD1. Germline CDR1 is KGHSH and CDR2 is LQKENI. V lost 4 bases and J lost 4; bases outside the gene matches: 11. This CDR3 is 17 amino acids long. Written as DNA, the CDR3 is TGTGCCAGCTCACGGGGACAGGGTAAAACGACTTACAATGAGCAGTTCTTC. The encoded protein is CASSRGQGKTTYNEQFF. Looking up the rest from reference TRBV18 and TRBJ2-1 gives the full variable domain: NAGVMQNPRHLVRRRGQEARLRCSPMKGHSHVYWYRQLPEEGLKFMVYLQKENIIDESGMPKERFSAEFPKEGPSILRIQQVVRGDSAAYFCASSRGQGKTTYNEQFFGPGTRLTVL.

The gene calls are TRBV7-8 and TRBJ2-7; D not certain. Per the germline V gene, CDR1 is SGHVS and CDR2 is FQNEAQ. V lost 2 bases and J lost 3, with 8 bases in between. This CDR3 comprises 13 residues. CDR3 amino acids: CASSLSYGYEQYF. The CDR3 coding sequence is TGTGCCAGCAGCTTATCTTACGGCTACGAGCAGTACTTC.

This clone has a handful of counts. The chain links TRBV7-9 to TRBJ2-5; D is possibly TRBD2 (7 bases). Trimming cost V 7 bases and J 5 bases, with 14 bases left between them. In germline, CDR1 is SEHNR, CDR2 FQNEAQ (reference sequence). The CDR3 loop spans 13 amino acids. CDR3 amino acids: CASTPGGRETQYF. Here the CDR3 DNA reads TGTGCCAGCACTCCGGGGGGCCGGGAGACCCAGTACTTC.

The chain recombines TRBV25-1 with TRBJ2-1; 7 bases match TRBD2. Germline-derived CDR1 and CDR2 are MGHDK and SYGVNS. The CDR3 loop spans 13 amino acids. V lost 4 bases and J lost 9; bases outside the gene matches: 6. The DNA of the CDR3 is TGTGCCAGCAGTGGGGCGGGAGCGGGTGAGCAGTTCTTC. This gives the protein CASSGAGAGEQFF.

The chain combines TRBV6-5 with TRBJ2-7; 8 positions match TRBD2. Germline trimming cut 10 bases from V and 5 bases from J; bases unmatched to any gene: 16. Germline-derived CDR1 and CDR2 are MNHEY and SVGAGI. The CDR3 has 15 residues. CDR3 loop: CATQQGPGGSNEQYF. The CDR3 bases are TGTGCCACCCAACAGGGCCCGGGAGGGTCCAACGAGCAGTACTTC.

This chain uses TRBV4-1 with TRBJ2-3, with 7 bases identical to TRBD2. This CDR3 has 18 residues. J lost 3 bases, V lost 2 bases, and 14 bases had no gene match. Per the germline V gene, CDR1 is MGHRA and CDR2 is YSYEKL. As DNA, the CDR3 is TGCGCCAGCAGCCAATTCATTGCTAGCGGTTATGGGACAGATACGCAGTATTTT. Protein: CASSQFIASGYGTDTQYF.

V and J are TRBV6-1 and TRBJ2-1; a weak D match, TRBD2 (6 bases). Trimming took off 3 bases at V and 12 bases at J, with 12 bases between the two ends. Germline loops: CDR1 MNHNS, CDR2 SASEGT. The CDR3 spans 12 residues. The CDR3 reads CASSDGGMGQFF. CDR3 sequence (DNA): TGTGCCAGCAGTGATGGGGGGATGGGGCAGTTCTTC.

The chain links TRBV29-1 to TRBJ2-3; 10 bases align to TRBD2. Germline V gene data show CDR1 as SQVTM and CDR2 as ANQGSEA. Germline trimming cut 6 bases from V and 3 bases from J; bases unmatched to any gene: 6. CDR3 length: 14 amino acids. DNA for the CDR3: TGCAGCGTCGCCACTAGCGGGGATACAGATACGCAGTATTTT. Amino acids: CSVATSGDTDTQYF.

The rearrangement joins TRBV27 to TRBJ1-4; the D is unclear. The length of the CDR3 is 11 residues. V was pared by 6 bases and J by 6 bases, with 5 bases between. Germline CDR1 is MNHEY and CDR2 is SMNVEV (reference sequence). This CDR3 reads CASRSDEKLFF. CDR3 nucleotides: TGTGCCAGCAGGTCCGATGAAAAACTGTTTTTT.

The genes are TRBV5-6 and TRBJ1-2; D is perhaps TRBD1 (5 bases). This CDR3 is 13 amino acids long. Germline V gene data show CDR1 as SGHDT and CDR2 as YYEEEE. V was shortened by 5 bases and J by 3 bases, with 11 bases between the two germline ends. CDR3 loop: CASSLMGDYGYTF. DNA of the CDR3: TGTGCCAGCAGTTTGATGGGGGACTATGGCTACACCTTC. Combining the CDR3 with reference TRBV5-6 and TRBJ1-2 gives the whole variable domain DAGVTQSPTHLIKTRGQQVTLRCSPKSGHDTVSWYQQALGQGPQFIFQYYEEEERQRGNFPDRFSGHQFPNYSSELNVNALLLGDSALYLCASSLMGDYGYTFGSGTRLTVV.

This clone came up once. The J gene is TRBJ2-1, the V gene TRBV2; D ambiguous. Germline V lookup: CDR1 SNHLY, CDR2 FYNNEI. Trimming removed 1 base from V and 5 bases from J, with 9 bases in between. The CDR3 has 14 amino acids. In DNA, the CDR3 is TGTGCCAGCAGTGAAGAGTACTCTCACAATGAGCAGTTCTTC. Amino acid sequence: CASSEEYSHNEQFF.

This clone was seen just once. The chain employs TRBV11-2 and TRBJ2-7; either TRBD1 or TRBD2 may supply D (5 bases each). V lost 5 bases, J lost 0 bases, and 20 bases lay in between. Germline CDR1 and CDR2: SGHAT and FQNNGV. The CDR3 runs 17 residues. The CDR3 DNA is TGTGCCAGCAGCACTAGGGAGTCAGGGCTAAGCTCCTACGAGCAGTACTTC. Translating it yields CASSTRESGLSSYEQYF.

The rearrangement uses TRBV11-2 and TRBJ1-2; the D gene is possibly TRBD1 (5 bases). V lost 3 bases to trimming and J lost 2 bases, with 7 bases between them. The germline gives CDR1 SGHAT, CDR2 FQNNGV. The CDR3 is 13 residues long. CDR3 loop: CASSFDRNYGYTF. The CDR3 DNA reads TGTGCCAGCAGCTTCGACAGAAACTATGGCTACACCTTC.

The V gene is TRBV9, the J gene TRBJ2-4; no definite D call. V was pared by 3 bases and J by 4 bases, with 5 bases between. The germline V gene has CDR1 SGDLS and CDR2 YYNGEE. The CDR3 covers 12 residues. The CDR3 DNA sequence: TGTGCCAGCAGCGGGTCAAAAAACATTCAGTACTTC. This translates into CASSGSKNIQYF.

The chain carries TRBV7-9 and TRBJ1-2; 10 bases are a match to TRBD1. The germline V gene has CDR1 SEHNR and CDR2 FQNEAQ (reference sequence). The CDR3 has 14 residues. V was pared by 5 bases and J by 6 bases, with 6 bases of the junction left unmatched. The DNA of the CDR3 is TGTGCCAGCAGCCAGGGGACAGGGGTAAATGGCTACACCTTC. Translating gives CASSQGTGVNGYTF.

The rearrangement uses TRBV4-3 and TRBJ1-1; D might be TRBD1 (5 bases). V was trimmed by 4 bases and J by 0 bases, leaving 18 bases between them. This CDR3 has 17 amino acids. In germline, CDR1 is LGHNA, CDR2 YSLEER. The CDR3 sequence: CASSPSSQGRMNTEAFF. Written as DNA, the CDR3 is TGCGCCAGCAGCCCCTCCTCCCAGGGCCGAATGAACACTGAAGCTTTCTTT.